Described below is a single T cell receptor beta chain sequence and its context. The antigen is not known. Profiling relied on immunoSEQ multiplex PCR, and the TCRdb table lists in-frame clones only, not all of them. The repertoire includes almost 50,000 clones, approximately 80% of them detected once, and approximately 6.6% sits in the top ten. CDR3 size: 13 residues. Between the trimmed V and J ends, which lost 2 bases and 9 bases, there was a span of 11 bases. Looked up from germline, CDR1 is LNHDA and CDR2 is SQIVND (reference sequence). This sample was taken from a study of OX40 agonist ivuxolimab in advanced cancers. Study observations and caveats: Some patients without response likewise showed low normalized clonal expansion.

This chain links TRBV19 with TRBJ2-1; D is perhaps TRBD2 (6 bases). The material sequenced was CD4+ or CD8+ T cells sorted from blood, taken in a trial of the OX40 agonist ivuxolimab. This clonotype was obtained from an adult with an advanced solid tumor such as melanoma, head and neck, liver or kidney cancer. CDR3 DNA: TGTGCCAGTAGTATACCGGGGGAGGCTGAGCAGTTCTTC. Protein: CASSIPGEAEQFF.